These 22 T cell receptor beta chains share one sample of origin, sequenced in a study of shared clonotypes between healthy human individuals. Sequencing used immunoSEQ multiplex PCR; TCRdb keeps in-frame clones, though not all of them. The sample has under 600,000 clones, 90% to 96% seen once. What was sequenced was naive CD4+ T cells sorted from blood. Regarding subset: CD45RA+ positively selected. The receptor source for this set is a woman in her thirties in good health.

In DNA, the CDR3 is TGCGCCAGCAGCCAGAGCAGCGGGACGGTAAGAAATCAGCCCCAGCATTTT. It specifies CASSQSSGTVRNQPQHF. The chain joins TRBV4-1 to TRBJ1-5; weak D call: TRBD1 (5 bases). The CDR3 is 17 residues long. CDR1 and CDR2 (germline): MGHRA, YSYEKL. Trimming removed 3 bases at V and 4 bases at J, with 19 bases between.

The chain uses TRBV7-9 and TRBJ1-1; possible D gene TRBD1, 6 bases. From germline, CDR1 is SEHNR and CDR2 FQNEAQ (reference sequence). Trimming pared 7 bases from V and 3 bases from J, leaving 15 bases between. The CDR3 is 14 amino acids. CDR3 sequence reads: CASTTGYRDTEAFF. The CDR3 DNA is TGTGCCAGCACTACAGGGTATAGGGACACTGAAGCTTTCTTT.

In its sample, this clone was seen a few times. In DNA, the CDR3 is TGTGCCAGCAGTGAACGCATGGGCTACACCTTC. Residues: CASSERMGYTF. The chain couples TRBV2 to TRBJ1-2; D gene unclear. Germline assignment: CDR1 SNHLY and CDR2 FYNNEI. V shed 2 bases and J shed 8 bases, with 6 bases lying between them. The CDR3 is 11 amino acids. The full variable domain, in which reference TRBV2 and TRBJ1-2 provide the parts outside the CDR3, is EPEVTQTPSHQVTQMGQEVILRCVPISNHLYFYWYRQILGQKVEFLVSFYNNEISEKSEIFDDQFSVERPDGSNFTLKIRSTKLEDSAMYFCASSERMGYTFGSGTRLTVV.

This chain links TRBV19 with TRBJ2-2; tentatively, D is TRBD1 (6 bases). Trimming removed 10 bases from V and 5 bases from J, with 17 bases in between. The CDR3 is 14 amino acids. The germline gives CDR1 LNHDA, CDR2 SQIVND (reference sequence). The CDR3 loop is CATSSGQETGELFF. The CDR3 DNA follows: TGTGCCACCAGCTCGGGACAAGAAACCGGGGAGCTGTTTTTT. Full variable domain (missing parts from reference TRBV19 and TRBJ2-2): DGGITQSPKYLFRKEGQNVTLSCEQNLNHDAMYWYRQDPGQGLRLIYYSQIVNDFQKGDIAEGYSVSREKKESFPLTVTSAQKNPTAFYLCATSSGQETGELFFGEGSRLTVL.

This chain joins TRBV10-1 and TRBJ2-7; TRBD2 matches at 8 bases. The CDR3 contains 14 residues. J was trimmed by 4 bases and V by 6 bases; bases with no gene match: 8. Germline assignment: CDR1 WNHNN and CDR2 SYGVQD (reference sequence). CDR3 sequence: CASRTGGRRYEQYF. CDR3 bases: TGCGCCAGCAGGACGGGAGGGCGTAGGTACGAGCAGTACTTC.

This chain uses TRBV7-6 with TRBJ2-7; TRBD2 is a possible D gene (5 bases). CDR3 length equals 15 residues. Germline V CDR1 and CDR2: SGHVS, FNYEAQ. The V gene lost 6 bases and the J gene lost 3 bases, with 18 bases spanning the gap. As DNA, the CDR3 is TGTGCCAGCAGTCCTGGACTTCCAGGAGACTACGAGCAGTACTTC. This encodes CASSPGLPGDYEQYF.

The CDR3 DNA sequence: TGTGCCAGCAGCATCACTCCAGGACGGGCCTACGAGCAGTACTTC. Protein product: CASSITPGRAYEQYF. The chain has TRBV7-2 and TRBJ2-5; D gene unclear. The J call may not be correct, given that the DNA end is closer to TRBJ2-7. Germline lookup yields CDR1 SGHTA and CDR2 FQGNSA. The CDR3 is 15 amino acids.

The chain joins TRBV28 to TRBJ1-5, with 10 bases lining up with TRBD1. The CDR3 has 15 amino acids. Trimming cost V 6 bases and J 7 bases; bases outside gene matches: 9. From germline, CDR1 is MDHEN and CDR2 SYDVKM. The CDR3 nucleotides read TGTGCCAGCAGACCTGCGACAGGGGGCTTACAGCCCCAGCATTTT. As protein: CASRPATGGLQPQHF.

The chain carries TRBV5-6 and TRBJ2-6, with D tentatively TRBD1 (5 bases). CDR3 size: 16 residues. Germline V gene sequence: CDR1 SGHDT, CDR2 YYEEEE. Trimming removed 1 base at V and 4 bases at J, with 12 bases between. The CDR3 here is CASSLRQPAGANVLTF. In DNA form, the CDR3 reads TGTGCCAGCAGCTTGAGACAGCCTGCCGGGGCCAACGTCCTGACTTTC.

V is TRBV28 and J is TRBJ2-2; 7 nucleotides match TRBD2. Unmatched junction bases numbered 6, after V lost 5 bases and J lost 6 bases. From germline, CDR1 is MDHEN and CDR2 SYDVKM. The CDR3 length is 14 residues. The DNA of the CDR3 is TGTGCCAGCAGTGAATCGACTAGCCCCGGGGAGCTGTTTTTT. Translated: CASSESTSPGELFF.

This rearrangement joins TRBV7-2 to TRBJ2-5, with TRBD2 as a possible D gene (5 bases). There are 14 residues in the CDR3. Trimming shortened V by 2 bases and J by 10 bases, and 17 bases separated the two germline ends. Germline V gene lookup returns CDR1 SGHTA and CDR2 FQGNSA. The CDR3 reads CASSLYIRELDQYF. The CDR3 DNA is TGTGCCAGCAGCTTATATATTAGGGAGCTAGACCAGTACTTC.

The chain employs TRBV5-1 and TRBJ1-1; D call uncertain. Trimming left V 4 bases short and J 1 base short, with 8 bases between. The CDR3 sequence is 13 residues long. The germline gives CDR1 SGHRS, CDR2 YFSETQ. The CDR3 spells CASSVERNTEAFF. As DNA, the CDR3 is TGCGCCAGCAGCGTAGAAAGGAACACTGAAGCTTTCTTT.

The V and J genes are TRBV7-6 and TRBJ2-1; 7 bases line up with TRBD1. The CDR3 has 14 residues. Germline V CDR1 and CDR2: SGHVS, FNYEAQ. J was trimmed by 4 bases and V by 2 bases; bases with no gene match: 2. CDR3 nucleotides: TGTGCCAGCAGCTTACGACAGGGATACAATGAGCAGTTCTTC. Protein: CASSLRQGYNEQFF.

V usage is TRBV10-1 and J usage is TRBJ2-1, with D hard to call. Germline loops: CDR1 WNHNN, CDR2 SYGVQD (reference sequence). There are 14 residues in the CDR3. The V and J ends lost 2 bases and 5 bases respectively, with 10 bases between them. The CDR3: CASSETGQHNEQFF. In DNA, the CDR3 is TGCGCCAGCAGTGAGACCGGCCAACACAATGAGCAGTTCTTC.

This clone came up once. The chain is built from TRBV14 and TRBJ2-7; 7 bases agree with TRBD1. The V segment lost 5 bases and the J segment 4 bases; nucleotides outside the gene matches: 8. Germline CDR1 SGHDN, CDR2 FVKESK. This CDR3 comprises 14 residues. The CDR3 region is CASSITGAQYEQYF. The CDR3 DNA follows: TGTGCCAGCAGCATAACAGGGGCCCAATACGAGCAGTACTTC.

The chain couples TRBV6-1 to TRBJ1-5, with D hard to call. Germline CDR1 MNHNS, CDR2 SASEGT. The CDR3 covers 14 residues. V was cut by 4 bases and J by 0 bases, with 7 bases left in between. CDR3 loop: CASSGGNSNQPQHF. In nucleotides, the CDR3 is TGTGCCAGCAGTGGCGGGAATAGCAATCAGCCCCAGCATTTT.

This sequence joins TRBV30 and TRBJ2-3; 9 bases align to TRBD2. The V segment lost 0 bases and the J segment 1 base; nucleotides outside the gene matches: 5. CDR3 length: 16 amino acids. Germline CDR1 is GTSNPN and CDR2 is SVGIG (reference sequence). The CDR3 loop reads CAWSVGAGGGTDTQYF. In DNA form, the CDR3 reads TGTGCCTGGAGTGTTGGGGCGGGAGGGGGCACAGATACGCAGTATTTT.

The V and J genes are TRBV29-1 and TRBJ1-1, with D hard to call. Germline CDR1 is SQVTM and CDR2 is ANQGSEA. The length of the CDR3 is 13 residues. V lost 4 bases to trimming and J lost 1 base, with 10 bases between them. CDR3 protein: CSVVRVGNTEAFF. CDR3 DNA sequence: TGCAGCGTTGTTAGGGTAGGGAACACTGAAGCTTTCTTT.

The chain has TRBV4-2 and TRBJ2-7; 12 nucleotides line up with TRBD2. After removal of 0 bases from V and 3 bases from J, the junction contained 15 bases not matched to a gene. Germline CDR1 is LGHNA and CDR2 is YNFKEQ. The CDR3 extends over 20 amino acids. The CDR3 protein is CASSQDRASGRVTGVYEQYF. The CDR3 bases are TGTGCCAGCAGCCAAGATAGGGCTAGCGGGAGGGTAACAGGGGTCTACGAGCAGTACTTC.

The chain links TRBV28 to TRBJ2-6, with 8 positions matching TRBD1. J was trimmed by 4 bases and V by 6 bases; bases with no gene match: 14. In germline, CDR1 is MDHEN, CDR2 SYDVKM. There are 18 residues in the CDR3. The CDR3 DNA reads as TGTGCCAGCAGCATCCGGGACAGGAAAATTTTAGGGGCCAACGTCCTGACTTTC. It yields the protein CASSIRDRKILGANVLTF.

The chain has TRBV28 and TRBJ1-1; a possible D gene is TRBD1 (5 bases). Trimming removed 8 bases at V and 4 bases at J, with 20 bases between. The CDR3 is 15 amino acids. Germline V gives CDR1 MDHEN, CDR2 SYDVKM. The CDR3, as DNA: TGTGCCAGCCCGAAAGAAGGGGTGGCGGCCACTGAAGCTTTCTTT. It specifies CASPKEGVAATEAFF.

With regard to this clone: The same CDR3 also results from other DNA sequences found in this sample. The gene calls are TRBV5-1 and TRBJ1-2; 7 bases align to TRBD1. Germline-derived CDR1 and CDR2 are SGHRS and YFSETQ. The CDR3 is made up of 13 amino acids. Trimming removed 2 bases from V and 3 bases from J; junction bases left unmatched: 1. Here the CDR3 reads CASSFTGDYGYTF. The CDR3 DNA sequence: TGCGCCAGCAGCTTTACAGGGGACTATGGCTACACCTTC.